The source of this T cell receptor (beta chain) is a study of radiotherapy plus CTLA-4 blockade in lung cancer. The wider study: For 18% of patients, objective responses occurred, and around 31% had disease control. Overall study results and limits: Expansion in blood of tumor-derived TCR clones was seen after radiotherapy plus ipilimumab. Early clonal dynamics of blood T cells, together with interferon-beta, were reported as the best response predictor.

Comments on this clone: Its antigen is unknown.

V lost 0 bases to trimming and J lost 4 bases, with 17 bases between them. The CDR3 totals 17 residues. CDR1 and CDR2 from the germline V gene are KGHSH and LQKENI. Using immunoSEQ multiplex PCR, the repertoire was profiled, and TCRdb retains in-frame clones only, with some absent. The sample comprises tens of thousands of clones, about 75% of which are singletons, and around 9.6% rests with the top ten. The gene calls are TRBV18 and TRBJ2-3; D perhaps matches TRBD2 (5 bases). This specimen was peripheral blood, taken from a patient treated with radiotherapy plus ipilimumab. This receptor was identified in a human donor with non-small cell lung cancer who had stable disease on radiotherapy plus ipilimumab. CDR3 sequence (DNA): TGTGCCAGCTCACCACCAATTACGGAGGCATTGCCAGATACGCAGTATTTT. Amino acid sequence: CASSPPITEALPDTQYF.